Below are 26 T cell receptor beta chains sequenced from a single sample in a study of blood T cell repertoires in COVID-19. Some clones are missing from TCRdb's copy, which holds only in-frame ones; the method was immunoSEQ multiplex PCR. Seen here are 200,000 to 300,000 clones, 65% to 90% observed once, and the top ten hold approximately 2%. The sequenced sample was peripheral blood. The origin of the receptors is a man aged 30 to 45 with active or convalescent COVID-19.

The rearrangement uses TRBV6-1 and TRBJ2-3; TRBD2 matches 8 bases. Germline values: CDR1 MNHNS, CDR2 SASEGT. The CDR3 is 17 amino acids. The ends lost 4 bases at V and 4 bases at J; junction bases unmatched: 13. CDR3 sequence: CASSVQFASGGPDTQYF. The CDR3 nucleotides are TGTGCCAGCAGTGTTCAGTTCGCGAGCGGGGGTCCAGATACGCAGTATTTT.

The gene calls are TRBV11-2 and TRBJ2-4, with D uncertain. Trimming cost V 4 bases and J 0 bases, with 7 bases left between them. This CDR3 has 14 residues. CDR1 and CDR2 (germline): SGHAT, FQNNGV. The CDR3: CASSSRLAKNIQYF. In nucleotides, the CDR3 is TGTGCCAGCAGCTCGAGACTAGCCAAAAACATTCAGTACTTC.

This clone came up once. The J gene is TRBJ1-4, the V gene TRBV25-1; weak D call: TRBD1 (6 bases). V was shortened by 4 bases and J by 0 bases, with 12 bases between the two germline ends. This CDR3 comprises 16 residues. The germline CDR1 and CDR2 sequences are MGHDK and SYGVNS. CDR3 residues: CASSGGTLTTNEKLFF. CDR3 DNA sequence: TGTGCCAGCAGTGGAGGGACACTTACAACTAATGAAAAACTGTTTTTT.

V gene TRBV13 combines with J gene TRBJ1-4; 8 bases line up with TRBD1. V trimming: 0 bases; J trimming: 7 bases; junction bases outside the gene matches: 7. The CDR3 length is 16 residues. Germline V CDR1 and CDR2: PRHDT, FYEKMQ (reference sequence). This chain's CDR3 is CASSLGQGAYGEKLFF. DNA of the CDR3: TGTGCCAGCAGCTTAGGGCAGGGGGCTTACGGTGAAAAACTGTTTTTT.

The V and J genes are TRBV19 and TRBJ1-5; D remains ambiguous. Trimming pared 5 bases from V and 7 bases from J, leaving 18 bases between. The germline gives CDR1 LNHDA, CDR2 SQIVND (reference sequence). The CDR3 length is 15 residues. The CDR3, as DNA: TGTGCCAGTAGTTTCGGCAGACCTTCGGGGCAGCCCCAGCATTTT. This translates into CASSFGRPSGQPQHF.

This chain joins TRBV12-3 or TRBV12-4 and TRBJ2-2, with no clear D. The length of the CDR3 is 12 residues. The ends were cut back, 2 bases at V and 6 bases at J, with 4 bases in the middle. CDR3 loop: CASSLPAGELFF. The CDR3 DNA reads as TGTGCCAGCAGTTTACCGGCCGGGGAGCTGTTTTTT.

This CDR3 is CASSVEFTVGLEGPGELFF. The CDR3 nucleotides are TGTGCCAGCAGCGTAGAATTCACCGTGGGACTAGAGGGTCCCGGGGAGCTGTTTTTT. This chain uses TRBV9 with TRBJ2-2; 8 positions match TRBD2. CDR1 SGDLS and CDR2 YYNGEE come from the germline V gene. Losses at the gene ends were 0 bases for V and 6 bases for J; bases not matched to a gene: 16. This CDR3 contains 19 residues. Based on the CDR3 plus reference TRBV9 and TRBJ2-2, the full variable domain is DSGVTQTPKHLITATGQRVTLRCSPRSGDLSVYWYQQSLDQGLQFLIQYYNGEERAKGNILERFSAQQFPDLHSELNLSSLELGDSALYFCASSVEFTVGLEGPGELFFGEGSRLTVL.

Details on this clone: At one end the junction does not follow the germline gene, possibly because of a read error. The V gene is TRBV7-9, the J gene TRBJ2-7; TRBD1 aligns across 9 bases. The CDR3 length is 12 residues. CDR1 SEHNR and CDR2 FQNEAQ come from the germline V gene (reference sequence). The DNA of the CDR3 is TGTGCCAGCAGCTTAGCGCTGGGACAGGGTAGATTC. Amino acid sequence: CASSLALGQGRF.

The chain is built from TRBV3-1 (or the pseudogene TRBV3-2) and TRBJ2-7; no firm D call. The germline V gene encodes CDR1 LGHDT and CDR2 YNNKEL (reference sequence). CDR3 length: 13 amino acids. V dropped 1 base and J dropped 4 bases, with 8 bases sitting between them. The CDR3 DNA reads TGTGCCAGCAGCCAAGCTTCTAGGTACGAGCAGTACTTC. Protein: CASSQASRYEQYF.

This clone was counted a single time. This rearrangement joins TRBV5-4 to TRBJ1-5; D is unresolved. From germline, CDR1 is SGHNT and CDR2 YYREEE (reference sequence). With 0 bases removed from V and 7 bases from J, the gap between germline ends came to 8 bases. The CDR3 extends over 13 amino acids. For the CDR3, the DNA is TGTGCCAGCAGCTTGGGACTCGGACAGCCCCAGCATTTT. This translates into CASSLGLGQPQHF.

The chain has TRBV7-9 and TRBJ2-1, with 11 bases identical to TRBD2. The CDR3 runs 19 residues. Trimming cost V 0 bases and J 5 bases; bases outside gene matches: 12. CDR1 and CDR2 (germline): SEHNR, FQNEAQ (reference sequence). CDR3 sequence reads: CASSLATFSGGAVHNEQFF. The CDR3 DNA sequence: TGTGCCAGCAGCTTAGCGACTTTTAGCGGGGGGGCCGTTCACAATGAGCAGTTCTTC.

The rearrangement uses TRBV27 and TRBJ1-3; unclear D gene. This CDR3 is built from 15 residues. The germline V and J ends were trimmed by 0 bases and 0 bases, with 6 bases remaining between them. The germline gives CDR1 MNHEY, CDR2 SMNVEV (reference sequence). The CDR3 loop is CASSLSGNSGNTIYF. The CDR3 DNA follows: TGTGCCAGCAGTTTATCCGGGAACTCTGGAAACACCATATATTTT.

V gene TRBV29-1 combines with J gene TRBJ1-5, with 7 bases that match TRBD1. CDR1 SQVTM and CDR2 ANQGSEA come from the germline V gene. The CDR3 contains 13 residues. V trimming: 6 bases; J trimming: 3 bases; junction bases outside the gene matches: 5. CDR3 sequence: CSVGRGINQPQHF. CDR3 nucleotide sequence: TGCAGCGTGGGCAGGGGGATCAATCAGCCCCAGCATTTT. Looking up the rest from reference TRBV29-1 and TRBJ1-5 gives the full variable domain: SAVISQKPSRDICQRGTSLTIQCQVDSQVTMMFWYRQQPGQSLTLIATANQGSEATYESGFVIDKFPISRPNLTFSTLTVSNMSPEDSSIYLCSVGRGINQPQHFGDGTRLSIL.

This chain connects TRBV28 to TRBJ1-2; D not resolved. CDR3 length: 13 residues. Germline-derived CDR1 and CDR2 are MDHEN and SYDVKM. The V end was cut by 3 bases, the J end by 5 bases, with 10 bases between. DNA for the CDR3: TGTGCCAGCAGTTTGCCAGGAGGGTATGGCTACACCTTC. Its protein product is CASSLPGGYGYTF.

The V call is TRBV5-1, the J call TRBJ1-1, with 8 positions matching TRBD1. After removal of 2 bases from V and 4 bases from J, the junction contained 7 bases not matched to a gene. Germline V lookup: CDR1 SGHRS, CDR2 YFSETQ. This CDR3 comprises 15 residues. Written as DNA, the CDR3 is TGCGCCAGCAGCTTAGGACAGGGCCTGACCACTGAAGCTTTCTTT. This codes for CASSLGQGLTTEAFF.

The chain uses TRBV2 and TRBJ2-3; tentatively, D is TRBD2 (5 bases). V gave up 4 bases and J gave up 6 bases, with 11 bases separating them. CDR3 length: 13 amino acids. Per the germline V gene, CDR1 is SNHLY and CDR2 is FYNNEI. The CDR3 loop is CASSAYERDTQYF. The CDR3 coding sequence is TGTGCCAGCAGTGCCTATGAGCGGGATACGCAGTATTTT.

V usage is TRBV3-1 (or the pseudogene TRBV3-2) and J usage is TRBJ1-2, with 9 bases identical to TRBD1. Germline loops: CDR1 LGHDT, CDR2 YNNKEL (reference sequence). The junction had 4 bases not matched to a gene; V was cut back by 3 bases and J by 2 bases. CDR3 size: 15 residues. CDR3 in amino acids: CASSHTTGGNYGYTF. CDR3 sequence (DNA): TGTGCCAGCAGCCATACCACAGGGGGCAACTATGGCTACACCTTC.

The V call is TRBV4-1, the J call TRBJ1-5; TRBD1 matches at 7 bases. CDR3 length: 15 amino acids. V was clipped by 6 bases and J by 6 bases; unmatched bases: 11. Germline V gives CDR1 MGHRA, CDR2 YSYEKL. The CDR3 DNA reads as TGCGCCAGCAGGAAAGACAGGGTGCAGGGTCAGCCCCAGCATTTT. This translates into CASRKDRVQGQPQHF.

The gene calls are TRBV3-1 (or the pseudogene TRBV3-2) and TRBJ1-1; TRBD1 aligns across 7 bases. The CDR3 is 12 amino acids. Germline V gene lookup returns CDR1 LGHDT and CDR2 YNNKEL (reference sequence). V shed 6 bases and J 5 bases; nucleotides not matched to a gene: 3. This CDR3 reads CASSETGTEAFF. CDR3 bases: TGTGCCAGCAGTGAGACAGGGACTGAAGCTTTCTTT.

V is TRBV12-3 or TRBV12-4 and J is TRBJ1-1; D is undetermined. The CDR3 contains 13 residues. The V and J ends lost 0 bases and 5 bases respectively, with 7 bases between them. CDR3: CASSLAARTEAFF. DNA of the CDR3: TGTGCCAGCAGTTTAGCGGCCAGAACTGAAGCTTTCTTT.

The chain joins TRBV12-5 to TRBJ2-5; 7 bases match TRBD2. There are 15 residues in the CDR3. Germline CDR1 LGHNT, CDR2 FRNRAP. With V trimmed by 2 bases and J by 5 bases, 8 bases remained unmatched. CDR3 sequence reads: CASGLSSLAVETQYF. The CDR3 DNA is TGTGCTAGTGGTTTGTCGTCTCTAGCGGTGGAGACCCAGTACTTC.

The chain couples TRBV7-2 to TRBJ1-2, with D tentatively TRBD1 (5 bases). Trimming took 2 bases from V and 7 from J, leaving 11 bases between them. Germline CDR1 SGHTA, CDR2 FQGNSA. The CDR3 is made up of 13 amino acids. CDR3 coding DNA: TGTGCCAGCAGCTTACACCAGGGCGGTGGCTACACCTTC. Its translation is CASSLHQGGGYTF.

The rearrangement uses TRBV5-1 and TRBJ2-5; D perhaps matches TRBD1 (5 bases). Trimming took 2 bases from V and 2 from J, leaving 10 bases between them. This CDR3 has 14 residues. The germline V gene has CDR1 SGHRS and CDR2 YFSETQ. CDR3 residues: CASSFLQGQETQYF. The CDR3 DNA follows: TGCGCCAGCAGCTTTCTTCAGGGACAAGAGACCCAGTACTTC.

The chain couples TRBV5-8 to TRBJ1-4; TRBD1 matches 7 bases. Trimming took 2 bases from V and 4 from J; bases not matched to a gene: 8. The CDR3 consists of 16 residues. The germline CDR1 and CDR2 sequences are SGHTS and YDEGEE. CDR3 bases: TGTGCCAGCAGCTTCCTCCGGGACAGCTATAATGAAAAACTGTTTTTT. Translating gives CASSFLRDSYNEKLFF.

The chain combines TRBV27 with TRBJ2-3; no reliable D call. Trimming stripped 2 bases from V and 2 bases from J, with 11 bases between. The CDR3 extends over 15 amino acids. Germline loops: CDR1 MNHEY, CDR2 SMNVEV (reference sequence). Here the CDR3 reads CASSLSANPTDTQYF. The CDR3 bases are TGTGCCAGCAGTTTAAGCGCAAACCCCACAGATACGCAGTATTTT.

This chain links TRBV6-5 with TRBJ2-7; perhaps TRBD2 as D (6 bases). V was cut by 2 bases and J by 6 bases, with 11 bases left in between. The length of the CDR3 is 13 residues. The germline V gene has CDR1 MNHEY and CDR2 SVGAGI. CDR3 DNA: TGTGCCAGCAGTTACGTGAGGGGAGGCGAGCAGTACTTC. Amino acid sequence: CASSYVRGGEQYF.